A selection of T cell receptor beta chains follows, all from one sample in a study of CD4 T cell repertoires in COVID-19. Repertoires were generated with immunoSEQ multiplex PCR, while TCRdb's copy carries only in-frame clones and drops some. Among some 80,000 clones listed, under 90% were seen once. Here the sequenced sample was CD4+ T cells from peripheral blood, taken after recovery from COVID-19. The receptors derive from a human donor who had COVID-19. Both conserved end residues are part of each CDR3. D genes are given only for firm matches. Clone size, where shown, is once, few, many, or a class for clones that have expanded.

TRBV5-1	-	-	TRBJ1-2	TGCGCCAGCAGCCTCCTCGGTCTTGGGGCGGACTATGGCTACACCTTC	CASSLLGLGADYGYTF
TRBV18	-	-	TRBJ2-2	TGTGCCAGCTCACCACCGAACACCGGGGAGCTGTTTTTT	CASSPPNTGELFF
TRBV27	-	few	TRBJ2-7	TGTGCCAGCAGTTTATCGGGCAGGGCTCGAAGTTACGAGCAGTACTTC	CASSLSGRARSYEQYF
TRBV20-1	-	few	TRBJ1-2	TGCAGTGTAAGAACCAGGCCAGGCTACACCTTC	CSVRTRPGYTF
TRBV5-6	-	-	TRBJ2-7	TGTGCCAGCAGCTTGGATGGTGGAAGCCCACTCTCCTACGAGCAGTACTTC	CASSLDGGSPLSYEQYF
TRBV19	-	-	TRBJ2-5	TGTGCCAGTAGTATAGTGGGGTTGGAAGAGACCCAGTACTTC	CASSIVGLEETQYF
TRBV6-5	-	-	TRBJ2-6	TGTGCCAGCAGTTATGCCACTGGGGCCAACGTCCTGACTTTC	CASSYATGANVLTF
TRBV7-3	TRBD1	-	TRBJ1-4	TGTGCCAGCAGCCCGAACCACAGGGGGCCCCCAACTAATGAAAAACTGTTTTTT	CASSPNHRGPPTNEKLFF
TRBV19	-	-	TRBJ2-2	TGTGCCAGCTCCCCGGGCAGGGAAGCCGGGGAGCTGTTTTTT	CASSPGREAGELFF
TRBV7-9	-	-	TRBJ2-7	TGTGCCAGCAGCTTAAGGGGCGACGAGGGCGAGCAGTACTTC	CASSLRGDEGEQYF